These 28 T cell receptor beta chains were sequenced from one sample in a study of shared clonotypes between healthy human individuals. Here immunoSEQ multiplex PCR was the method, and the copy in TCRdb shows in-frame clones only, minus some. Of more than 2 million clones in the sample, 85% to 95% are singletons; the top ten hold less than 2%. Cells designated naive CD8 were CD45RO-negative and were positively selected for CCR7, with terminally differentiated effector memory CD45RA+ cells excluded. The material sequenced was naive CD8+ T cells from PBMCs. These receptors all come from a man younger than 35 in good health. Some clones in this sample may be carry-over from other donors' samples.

This chain's CDR3 is CASSWYSVRDEGFSYEQYF. As DNA, the CDR3 is TGTGCCAGCAGCTGGTACTCCGTTCGGGACGAGGGATTCTCCTACGAGCAGTACTTC. The chain has TRBV13 and TRBJ2-7; TRBD1 or TRBD2 may be the D gene (5 bases each). Germline CDR1 is PRHDT and CDR2 is FYEKMQ (reference sequence). V was clipped by 4 bases and J by 0 bases, with 25 bases between them. CDR3 length: 19 residues. Full variable domain (missing parts from reference TRBV13 and TRBJ2-7): AAGVIQSPRHLIKEKRETATLKCYPIPRHDTVYWYQQGPGQDPQFLISFYEKMQSDKGSIPDRFSAQQFSDYHSELNMSSLELGDSALYFCASSWYSVRDEGFSYEQYFGPGTRLTVT.

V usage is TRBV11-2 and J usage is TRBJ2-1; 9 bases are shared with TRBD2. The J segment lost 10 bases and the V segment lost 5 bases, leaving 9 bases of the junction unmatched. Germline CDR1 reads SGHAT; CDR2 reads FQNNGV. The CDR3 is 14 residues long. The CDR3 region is CASSQGYTSGEQFF. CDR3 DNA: TGTGCCAGCAGCCAGGGGTATACTAGCGGGGAGCAGTTCTTC.

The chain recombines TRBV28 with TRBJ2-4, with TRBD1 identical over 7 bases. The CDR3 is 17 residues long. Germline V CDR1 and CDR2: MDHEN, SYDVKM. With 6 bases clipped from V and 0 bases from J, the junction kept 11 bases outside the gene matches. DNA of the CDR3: TGTGCCAGCAGCTCCGCAGACAGGGAGATAGCCAAAAACATTCAGTACTTC. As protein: CASSSADREIAKNIQYF.

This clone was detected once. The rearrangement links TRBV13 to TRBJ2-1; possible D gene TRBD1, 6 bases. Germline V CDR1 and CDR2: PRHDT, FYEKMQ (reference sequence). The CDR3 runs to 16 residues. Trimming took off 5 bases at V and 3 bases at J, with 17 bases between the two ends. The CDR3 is CASSLQGPILYNEQFF. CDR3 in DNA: TGTGCCAGCAGCCTTCAGGGGCCCATTCTCTACAATGAGCAGTTCTTC.

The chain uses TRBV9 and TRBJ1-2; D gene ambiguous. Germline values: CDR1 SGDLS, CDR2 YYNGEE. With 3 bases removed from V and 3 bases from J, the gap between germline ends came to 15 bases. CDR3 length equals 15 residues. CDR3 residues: CASSGRLSDHYGYTF. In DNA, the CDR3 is TGTGCCAGCAGCGGGAGATTGTCAGATCACTATGGCTACACCTTC.

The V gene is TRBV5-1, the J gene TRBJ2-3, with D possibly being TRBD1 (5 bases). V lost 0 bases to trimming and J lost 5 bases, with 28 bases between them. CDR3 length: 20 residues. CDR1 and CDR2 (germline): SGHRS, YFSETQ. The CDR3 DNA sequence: TGCGCCAGCAGCTTGGCCGGCAGGGTGAGTAGCAGACTCGCGGAAGATACGCAGTATTTT. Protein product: CASSLAGRVSSRLAEDTQYF.

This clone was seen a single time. In DNA, the CDR3 is TGTGCCAGCGGGCCCTATCACAATGAGCAGTTCTTC. It codes for CASGPYHNEQFF. The J gene is TRBJ2-1, the V gene TRBV6-6, with no clear D. In germline, CDR1 is MNHNY, CDR2 SVGAGI (reference sequence). Trimming took off 8 bases at V and 5 bases at J, with 10 bases between the two ends. The length of the CDR3 is 12 residues.

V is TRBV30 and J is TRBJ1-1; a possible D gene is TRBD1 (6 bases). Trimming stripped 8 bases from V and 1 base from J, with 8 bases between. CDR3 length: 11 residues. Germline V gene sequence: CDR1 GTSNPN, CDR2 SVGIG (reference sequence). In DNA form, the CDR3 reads TGTGCCGGGGGGCGGAACACTGAAGCTTTCTTT. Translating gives CAGGRNTEAFF. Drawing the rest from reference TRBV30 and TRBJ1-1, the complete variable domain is SQTIHQWPATLVQPVGSPLSLECTVEGTSNPNLYWYRQAAGRGLQLLFYSVGIGQISSEVPQNLSASRPQDRQFILSSKKLLLSDSGFYLCAGGRNTEAFFGQGTRLTVV.

CDR3 amino acids: CASSSEDLSEDTIYF. CDR3 nucleotide sequence: TGTGCCAGCAGCTCAGAGGACCTAAGCGAAGACACCATATATTTT. The chain has TRBV7-9 and TRBJ1-3; D call uncertain. V was pared by 4 bases and J by 8 bases, with 18 bases between. The CDR3 spans 15 residues. CDR1 is SEHNR, CDR2 FQNEAQ, per germline (reference sequence).

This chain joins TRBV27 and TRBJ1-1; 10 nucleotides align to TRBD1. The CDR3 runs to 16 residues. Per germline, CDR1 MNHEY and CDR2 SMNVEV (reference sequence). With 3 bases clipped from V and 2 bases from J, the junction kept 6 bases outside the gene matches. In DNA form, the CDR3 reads TGTGCCAGCAGTTTTTGGGGGACAGGGGTTAACACTGAAGCTTTCTTT. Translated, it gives CASSFWGTGVNTEAFF.

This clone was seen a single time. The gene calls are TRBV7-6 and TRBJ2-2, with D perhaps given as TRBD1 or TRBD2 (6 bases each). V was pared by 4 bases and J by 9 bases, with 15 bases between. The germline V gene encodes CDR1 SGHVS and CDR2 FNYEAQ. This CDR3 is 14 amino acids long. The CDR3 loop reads CASSSDNRDWELFF. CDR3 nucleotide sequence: TGTGCCAGCAGCTCGGATAACAGGGACTGGGAGCTGTTTTTT.

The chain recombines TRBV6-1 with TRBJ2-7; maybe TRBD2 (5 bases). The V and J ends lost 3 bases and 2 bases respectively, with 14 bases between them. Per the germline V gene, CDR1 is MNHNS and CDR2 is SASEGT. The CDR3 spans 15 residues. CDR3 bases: TGTGCCAGCAGTGACCGGGGATTTAACCCCTACGAGCAGTACTTC. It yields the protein CASSDRGFNPYEQYF.

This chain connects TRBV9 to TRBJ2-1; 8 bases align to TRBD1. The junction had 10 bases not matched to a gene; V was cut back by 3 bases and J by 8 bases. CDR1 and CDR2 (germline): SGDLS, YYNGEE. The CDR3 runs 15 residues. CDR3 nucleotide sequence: TGTGCCAGCAGCGAAAGGACAGGGCTTGTTTATGAGCAGTTCTTC. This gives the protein CASSERTGLVYEQFF.

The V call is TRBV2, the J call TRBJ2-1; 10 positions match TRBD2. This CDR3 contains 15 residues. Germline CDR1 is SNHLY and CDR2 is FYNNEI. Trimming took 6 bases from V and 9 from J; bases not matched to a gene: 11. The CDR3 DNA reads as TGTGCCAGCAGACAGACTAGCGGGTTCCCCGCTGAGCAGTTCTTC. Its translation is CASRQTSGFPAEQFF.

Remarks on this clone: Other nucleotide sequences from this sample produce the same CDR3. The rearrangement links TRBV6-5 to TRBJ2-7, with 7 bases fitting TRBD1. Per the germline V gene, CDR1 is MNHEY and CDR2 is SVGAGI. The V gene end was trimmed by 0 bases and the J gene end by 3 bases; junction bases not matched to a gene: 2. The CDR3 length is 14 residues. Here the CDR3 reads CASSYSGQHYEQYF. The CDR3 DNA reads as TGTGCCAGCAGTTACTCGGGACAGCACTACGAGCAGTACTTC.

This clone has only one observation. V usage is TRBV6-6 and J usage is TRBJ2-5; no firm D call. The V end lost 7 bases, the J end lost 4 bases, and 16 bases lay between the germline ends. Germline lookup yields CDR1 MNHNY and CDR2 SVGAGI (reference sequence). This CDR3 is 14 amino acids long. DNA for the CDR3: TGTGCCAGCACCCCCGGAAGTTGGATAGAGACCCAGTACTTC. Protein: CASTPGSWIETQYF.

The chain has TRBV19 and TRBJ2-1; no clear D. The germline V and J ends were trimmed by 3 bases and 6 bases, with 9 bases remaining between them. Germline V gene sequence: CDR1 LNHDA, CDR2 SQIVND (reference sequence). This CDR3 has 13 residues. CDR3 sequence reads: CASSIAPPNEQFF. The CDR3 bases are TGTGCCAGTAGTATTGCCCCACCCAATGAGCAGTTCTTC. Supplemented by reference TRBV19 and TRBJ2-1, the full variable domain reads DGGITQSPKYLFRKEGQNVTLSCEQNLNHDAMYWYRQDPGQGLRLIYYSQIVNDFQKGDIAEGYSVSREKKESFPLTVTSAQKNPTAFYLCASSIAPPNEQFFGPGTRLTVL.

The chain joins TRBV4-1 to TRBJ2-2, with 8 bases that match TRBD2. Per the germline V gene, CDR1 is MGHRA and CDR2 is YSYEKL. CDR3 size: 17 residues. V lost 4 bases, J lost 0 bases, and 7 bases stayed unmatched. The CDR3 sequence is CASSLSPGLANTGELFF. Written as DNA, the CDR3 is TGCGCCAGCAGCCTATCCCCGGGACTAGCGAACACCGGGGAGCTGTTTTTT.

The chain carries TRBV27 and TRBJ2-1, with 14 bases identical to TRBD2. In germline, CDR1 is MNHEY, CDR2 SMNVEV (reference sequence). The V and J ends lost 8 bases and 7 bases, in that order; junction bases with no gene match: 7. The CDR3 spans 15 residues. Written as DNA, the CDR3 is TGTGCCAGCGGACCTGGGACTAGCGGGAGTAATGAGCAGTTCTTC. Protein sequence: CASGPGTSGSNEQFF.

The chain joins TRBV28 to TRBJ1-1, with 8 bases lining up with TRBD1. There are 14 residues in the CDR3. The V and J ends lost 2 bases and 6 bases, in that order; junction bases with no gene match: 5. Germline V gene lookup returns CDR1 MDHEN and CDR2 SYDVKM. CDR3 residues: CASSLQGARAEAFF. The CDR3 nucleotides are TGTGCCAGCAGTTTACAGGGGGCGCGAGCTGAAGCTTTCTTT.

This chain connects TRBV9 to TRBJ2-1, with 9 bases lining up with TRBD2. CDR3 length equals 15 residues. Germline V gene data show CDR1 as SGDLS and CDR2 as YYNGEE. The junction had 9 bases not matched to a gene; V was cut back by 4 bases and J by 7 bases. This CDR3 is CASSISGRVVNEQFF. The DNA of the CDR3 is TGTGCCAGCAGCATTAGCGGGAGAGTTGTAAATGAGCAGTTCTTC. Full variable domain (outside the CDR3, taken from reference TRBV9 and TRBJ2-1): DSGVTQTPKHLITATGQRVTLRCSPRSGDLSVYWYQQSLDQGLQFLIQYYNGEERAKGNILERFSAQQFPDLHSELNLSSLELGDSALYFCASSISGRVVNEQFFGPGTRLTVL.

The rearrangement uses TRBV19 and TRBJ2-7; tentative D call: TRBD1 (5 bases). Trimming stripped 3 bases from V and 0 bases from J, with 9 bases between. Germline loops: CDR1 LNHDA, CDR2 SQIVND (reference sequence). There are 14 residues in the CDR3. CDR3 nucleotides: TGTGCCAGTAGTATTACAGGCTACTCCTACGAGCAGTACTTC. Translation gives CASSITGYSYEQYF.

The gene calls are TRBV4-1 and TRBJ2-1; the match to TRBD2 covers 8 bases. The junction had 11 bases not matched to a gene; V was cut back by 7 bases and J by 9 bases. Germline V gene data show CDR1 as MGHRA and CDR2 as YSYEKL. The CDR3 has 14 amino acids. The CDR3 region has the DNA TGCGCCAGCACTTTGAGCGGGAGTTGGAGTGAGCAGTTCTTC. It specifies CASTLSGSWSEQFF.

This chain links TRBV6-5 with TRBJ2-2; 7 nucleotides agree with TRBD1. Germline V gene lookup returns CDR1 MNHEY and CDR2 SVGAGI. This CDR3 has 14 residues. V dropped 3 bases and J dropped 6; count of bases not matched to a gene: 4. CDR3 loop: CASSYRQGPGELFF. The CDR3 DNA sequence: TGTGCCAGCAGTTATCGACAGGGTCCCGGGGAGCTGTTTTTT.

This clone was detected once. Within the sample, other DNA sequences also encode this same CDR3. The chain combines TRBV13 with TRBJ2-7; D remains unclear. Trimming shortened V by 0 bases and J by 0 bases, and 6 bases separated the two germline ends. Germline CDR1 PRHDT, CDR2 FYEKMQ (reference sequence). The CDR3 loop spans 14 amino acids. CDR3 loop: CASSLGRSSYEQYF. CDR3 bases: TGTGCCAGCAGCTTAGGACGGAGCTCCTACGAGCAGTACTTC.

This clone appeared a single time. CDR3 sequence (DNA): TGTGCCAGCAGCTTGACATCCCGGAGGACAGATTCGGTGGGGGCTTTCTTT. Translating it yields CASSLTSRRTDSVGAFF. The chain combines TRBV5-5 with TRBJ1-1; D perhaps matches TRBD1 (6 bases). Germline V gives CDR1 SGHKS, CDR2 YYEKEE (reference sequence). The CDR3 runs to 17 residues. The V and J ends lost 1 base and 11 bases respectively, with 27 bases between them.

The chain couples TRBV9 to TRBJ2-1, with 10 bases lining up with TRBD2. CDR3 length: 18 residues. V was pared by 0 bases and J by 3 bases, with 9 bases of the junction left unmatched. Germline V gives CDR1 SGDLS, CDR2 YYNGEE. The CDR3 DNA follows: TGTGCCAGCAGCGTAGGATTTCTAGCGGGAGCCTACTACAATGAGCAGTTCTTC. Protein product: CASSVGFLAGAYYNEQFF.

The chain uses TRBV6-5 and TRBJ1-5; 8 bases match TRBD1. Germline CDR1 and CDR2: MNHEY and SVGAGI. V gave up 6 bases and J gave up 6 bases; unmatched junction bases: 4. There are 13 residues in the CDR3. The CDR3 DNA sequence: TGTGCCAGCAGACAGGGGGGCGCTCAGCCCCAGCATTTT. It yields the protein CASRQGGAQPQHF.